The 26 T cell receptor beta chains presented below share a single source sample, sequenced in a study of patients and donors after allogeneic stem cell transplantation. TCRdb independently ran MiXCR on the RT-PCR reads; one entry per CDR3 protein. The sample consists of more than 850,000 distinct CDR3 sequences, over 15% of them appearing once. Sequencing was done on a sample of blood, either unsorted or a sorted T cell fraction (not recorded which). The receptor source for this set is a human donor who was either an allogeneic HSCT recipient or a stem cell or donor lymphocyte infusion donor (not recorded which). It is not recorded whose cells these are; they may come from a transplant donor.

The CDR3 nucleotides read TGCGCCAGCAGCAACCCTAGCGATTACAATGAGCAGTTCTTC. Translated: CASSNPSDYNEQFF. The rearrangement joins TRBV5-1 to TRBJ2-1, with D perhaps matching TRBD2 (6 bases). V was clipped by 4 bases and J by 4 bases, with 12 bases between them. The length of the CDR3 is 14 residues. Germline lookup yields CDR1 SGHRS and CDR2 YFSETQ.

The DNA of the CDR3 is TGTGCCAGCAGTTACTCCTCCAGGACCTATGGCTACACCTTC. It specifies CASSYSSRTYGYTF. The chain uses TRBV6-5 and TRBJ1-2; D not resolved. The CDR3 covers 14 residues. V was pared by 0 bases and J by 4 bases, with 9 bases between. Germline CDR1 reads MNHEY; CDR2 reads SVGAGI.

This clonotype was seen a handful of times. The chain is built from TRBV3-1 and TRBJ2-1; TRBD2 matches 9 bases. Germline trimming cut 2 bases from V and 2 bases from J; bases unmatched to any gene: 4. The CDR3 consists of 16 residues. Germline V gene lookup returns CDR1 LGHDT and CDR2 YNNKEL (reference sequence). This CDR3 reads CASSQFGGGAYNEQFF. CDR3 in DNA: TGTGCCAGCAGCCAATTCGGCGGGGGGGCCTACAATGAGCAGTTCTTC.

The chain recombines TRBV20-1 with TRBJ1-3; a weak D match, TRBD1 (5 bases). V shed 6 bases and J shed 0 bases, with 15 bases lying between them. Germline V gene sequence: CDR1 DFQATT, CDR2 SNEGSKA (reference sequence). This CDR3 contains 15 residues. The CDR3 reads CSARDGHNSGNTIYF. The CDR3 nucleotides are TGCAGTGCGCGGGACGGTCATAACTCTGGAAACACCATATATTTT.

This clonotype was observed many times. The chain joins TRBV9 to TRBJ2-7, with D perhaps assigned TRBD1 or TRBD2 (5 bases each). The V gene lost 0 bases and the J gene lost 5 bases, with 12 bases spanning the gap. CDR1 is SGDLS and CDR2 is YYNGEE in the germline V gene. This CDR3 is built from 14 residues. CDR3 residues: CASSVAVGRHEQYF. CDR3 nucleotides: TGTGCCAGCAGCGTAGCTGTGGGACGGCACGAGCAGTACTTC. Full variable domain (rest looked up from reference TRBV9 and TRBJ2-7): DSGVTQTPKHLITATGQRVTLRCSPRSGDLSVYWYQQSLDQGLQFLIQYYNGEERAKGNILERFSAQQFPDLHSELNLSSLELGDSALYFCASSVAVGRHEQYFGPGTRLTVT.

This chain joins TRBV5-1 and TRBJ1-4; 7 nucleotides agree with TRBD1. Germline CDR1 is SGHRS and CDR2 is YFSETQ. J lost 7 bases, V lost 0 bases, and 9 bases had no gene match. The CDR3 has 16 residues. CDR3 DNA: TGCGCCAGCAGCTTGGGTCAGAGGGGGCCTGTTGAAAAACTGTTTTTT. Residues: CASSLGQRGPVEKLFF.

This clonotype has at least ten counts. The chain uses TRBV10-3 and TRBJ2-2; D unclear. CDR3 length equals 11 residues. The germline V gene encodes CDR1 ENHRY and CDR2 SYGVKD. The germline V and J ends were trimmed by 4 bases and 5 bases, with 2 bases remaining between them. The CDR3 loop is CAISGTGELFF. The CDR3 DNA reads as TGTGCCATCAGTGGAACCGGGGAGCTGTTTTTT.

The V call is TRBV30, the J call TRBJ1-6; no firm D call. V lost 0 bases and J 7 bases, leaving 10 bases between the germline ends. Germline CDR1 is GTSNPN and CDR2 is SVGIG (reference sequence). The CDR3 runs 14 residues. CDR3 protein: CAWSVPPGNSPLHF. CDR3 sequence (DNA): TGTGCCTGGAGTGTACCTCCCGGGAATTCACCCCTCCACTTT. Full variable domain (outside the CDR3, taken from reference TRBV30 and TRBJ1-6): SQTIHQWPATLVQPVGSPLSLECTVEGTSNPNLYWYRQAAGRGLQLLFYSVGIGQISSEVPQNLSASRPQDRQFILSSKKLLLSDSGFYLCAWSVPPGNSPLHFGNGTRLTVT.

This rearrangement joins TRBV7-9 to TRBJ2-1; 9 bases align to TRBD2. The junction had 5 bases not matched to a gene; V was cut back by 8 bases and J by 6 bases. Germline V gives CDR1 SEHNR, CDR2 FQNEAQ (reference sequence). The CDR3 length is 13 residues. CDR3 amino acids: CASAASGINEQFF. DNA for the CDR3: TGTGCCAGCGCGGCTAGCGGGATCAATGAGCAGTTCTTC.

V is TRBV7-8 and J is TRBJ1-5; tentatively, D is TRBD1 (5 bases). The CDR3 contains 17 residues. Germline V lookup: CDR1 SGHVS, CDR2 FQNEAQ. The ends were cut back, 5 bases at V and 1 base at J, with 18 bases in the middle. CDR3 nucleotide sequence: TGTGCCAGCAGCCCCAGGGATCAGCTACAGAGCAATCAGCCCCAGCATTTT. Its translation is CASSPRDQLQSNQPQHF.

In this sample, this clonotype turned up a few times. The chain joins TRBV6-2 or TRBV6-3 to TRBJ2-7; D gene uncertain. CDR3 size: 13 residues. Trimming took off 7 bases at V and 0 bases at J, with 10 bases between the two ends. Per the germline V gene, CDR1 is MNHEY and CDR2 is SVGEGT. CDR3: CASINSISYEQYF. The DNA for the CDR3 is TGTGCCAGCATAAATAGCATCTCCTACGAGCAGTACTTC.

This clonotype has a handful of counts. This sequence joins TRBV5-5 and TRBJ2-7; possibly TRBD2 for D (5 bases). Germline CDR1 is SGHKS and CDR2 is YYEKEE (reference sequence). Deletions cut 0 bases from V and 0 bases from J, with 13 bases between. The CDR3 loop spans 16 amino acids. The DNA for the CDR3 is TGTGCCAGCAGCTTGGGGGTGCGGGCGAGCTCCTACGAGCAGTACTTC. Amino acids: CASSLGVRASSYEQYF.

This clonotype was found a few times. The V call is TRBV5-6, the J call TRBJ1-5; 9 nucleotides agree with TRBD1. This CDR3 has 16 amino acids. Germline V gives CDR1 SGHDT, CDR2 YYEEEE. V dropped 2 bases and J dropped 6; count of bases not matched to a gene: 9. The CDR3 DNA follows: TGTGCCAGCAGCTTAAACAGGGGGCAAGTGGGTCAGCCCCAGCATTTT. Its protein product is CASSLNRGQVGQPQHF.

This clonotype was seen once. V usage is TRBV30 and J usage is TRBJ1-1; D is unclear. Germline lookup yields CDR1 GTSNPN and CDR2 SVGIG (reference sequence). The CDR3 is 12 residues long. V shed 0 bases and J shed 2 bases, with 4 bases lying between them. The CDR3 region has the DNA TGTGCCTGGAGTGTAAAAAACACTGAAGCTTTCTTT. Its protein is CAWSVKNTEAFF.

This clonotype was detected ten times or more. CDR3 coding DNA: TGTGCCAGCAGTCCACAGGGGACTGGTGGTTTCTTT. This encodes CASSPQGTGGFF. V and J are TRBV12-3 or TRBV12-4 and TRBJ1-1, with 7 bases fitting TRBD1. The CDR3 covers 12 residues. V lost 5 bases and J lost 13; bases outside the gene matches: 10.

This clonotype was picked up a small number of times. The chain links TRBV4-2 to TRBJ2-3; 7 bases align to TRBD2. V was clipped by 0 bases and J by 6 bases; unmatched bases: 6. The germline gives CDR1 LGHNA, CDR2 YNFKEQ. There are 15 residues in the CDR3. CDR3 amino acids: CASSQDGEGADTQYF. DNA of the CDR3: TGTGCCAGCAGCCAAGACGGGGAGGGTGCGGATACGCAGTATTTT.

In this sample, this clonotype turned up a few times. The rearrangement joins TRBV10-3 to TRBJ2-7; perhaps TRBD2 as D (6 bases). The CDR3 consists of 15 residues. Trimming stripped 6 bases from V and 3 bases from J, with 18 bases between. CDR1 and CDR2 from the germline V gene are ENHRY and SYGVKD. The CDR3 bases are TGTGCCATCAGGACCTATATCAGTAGCGGCTACGAGCAGTACTTC. It specifies CAIRTYISSGYEQYF.

This clonotype was found a few times. The chain couples TRBV12-3 or TRBV12-4 to TRBJ2-1; D uncertain. CDR3 size: 13 residues. V was cut by 5 bases and J by 4 bases, with 9 bases left in between. The CDR3 here is CASSVGKYNEQFF. In nucleotides, the CDR3 is TGTGCCAGCAGTGTGGGAAAATACAATGAGCAGTTCTTC.

This clonotype has only a few counts. The rearrangement links TRBV6-2 or TRBV6-3 to TRBJ2-5; either TRBD1 or TRBD2 may supply D (5 bases each). The ends were cut back, 2 bases at V and 5 bases at J, with 15 bases in the middle. The germline V gene encodes CDR1 MNHEY and CDR2 SVGEGT. CDR3 size: 15 residues. CDR3 DNA: TGTGCCAGCAGTTACGGGGGAATTTTGGGGGAGACCCAGTACTTC. This sequence encodes CASSYGGILGETQYF.

This clonotype was counted between two and nine times. DNA for the CDR3: TGCAGTGCTAGAGGGGCCCAGCCCCAGCATTTT. It translates to CSARGAQPQHF. This chain uses TRBV20-1 with TRBJ1-5, with unresolved D. CDR3 size: 11 residues. The V gene's germline CDR1 is DFQATT and CDR2 SNEGSKA (reference sequence). Trimming removed 1 base at V and 7 bases at J, with 5 bases between.

This clonotype was counted ten times or more. This sequence joins TRBV10-3 and TRBJ2-7, with TRBD1 as a possible D gene (6 bases). Germline CDR1 and CDR2: ENHRY and SYGVKD. This CDR3 comprises 14 residues. The V and J ends lost 0 bases and 3 bases respectively, with 9 bases between them. The CDR3 bases are TGTGCCATCAGTGAGTCTTTAGGGGGCTACGAGCAGTACTTC. This codes for CAISESLGGYEQYF.

The rearrangement joins TRBV12-3 or TRBV12-4 to TRBJ2-1, with D perhaps TRBD2 (5 bases). CDR3 length: 15 amino acids. V was pared by 6 bases and J by 5 bases, with 17 bases between. For the CDR3, the DNA is TGTGCCAGCAGCCCAGGCCGGACTGGGAACAATGAGCAGTTCTTC. This translates into CASSPGRTGNNEQFF.

This clonotype was recorded a few times. The chain joins TRBV7-3 to TRBJ2-1; maybe TRBD2 (7 bases). Looked up from germline, CDR1 is SGHTA and CDR2 is FQGTGA. The CDR3 covers 15 residues. The V end was cut by 5 bases, the J end by 7 bases, with 18 bases between. The CDR3 sequence is CASSPRGGATNEQFF. DNA for the CDR3: TGTGCCAGCAGCCCCCGTGGGGGGGCGACGAATGAGCAGTTCTTC.

This clonotype was seen a handful of times. The genes are TRBV7-2 and TRBJ1-4; D is possibly TRBD1 (5 bases). Germline CDR1 SGHTA, CDR2 FQGNSA. V lost 5 bases and J 0 bases, leaving 13 bases between the germline ends. This CDR3 spans 16 amino acids. CDR3 nucleotide sequence: TGTGCCAGCAGCCGTACCGCACAGGCAACTAATGAAAAACTGTTTTTT. It encodes CASSRTAQATNEKLFF.

The chain links TRBV12-3 or TRBV12-4 to TRBJ2-1, with 7 bases fitting TRBD1. The CDR3 is made up of 15 amino acids. V lost 6 bases, J lost 3 bases, and 8 bases stayed unmatched. This CDR3 is CASRPSGTDYNEQFF. CDR3 DNA: TGTGCCAGCAGACCCTCCGGGACAGACTACAATGAGCAGTTCTTC.

The CDR3 is CSANNPRGSYEQYF. CDR3 coding DNA: TGCAGTGCTAATAACCCGCGGGGGAGCTACGAGCAGTACTTC. This rearrangement joins TRBV20-1 to TRBJ2-7; TRBD2 matches at 7 bases. This CDR3 is built from 14 residues. The V gene's germline CDR1 is DFQATT and CDR2 SNEGSKA (reference sequence). Trimming removed 4 bases from V and 3 bases from J; junction bases left unmatched: 9.